This T cell receptor beta chain was captured by sequencing in a study of a mutant IDH1 vaccine in newly diagnosed glioma. As for the study in general: Beginning 4-6 weeks after radiotherapy alone, or with temozolomide cycles, vaccination took place. The therapy given earlier, which was standard therapy, consisted of radiotherapy, temozolomide, or both, and most of the patients received both. Visits designated V12 and V13 were conducted at weeks 35 and 47, respectively. Sex among treated patients split roughly 60% male, around 38% female; mean age was approximately 40 years.

Sequenced by immunoSEQ multiplex PCR; TCRdb stores in-frame clones only, minus some. Of 35,000 to 50,000 clones listed, about 92% are singletons. Trimming removed 0 bases at V and 5 bases at J, with 7 bases between. CDR1 and CDR2 from the germline V gene are SGHRS and YFSETQ. The CDR3 is 13 residues long. Time point meaning: week 35, safety follow-up. Vaccine doses each comprised 300 ug of mutant IDH1 20-mer peptide, with topical imiquimod. Details on this clone: Its antigen remains unidentified.

Sequencing used PBMCs, obtained from a glioma patient whose treatment included an IDH1 peptide vaccine. The chain couples TRBV5-1 to TRBJ2-3, with D unclear. The sequence came from a man aged 50-60 years with glioma. The CDR3 sequence is CASSLAGIDTQYF. The CDR3, as DNA: TGCGCCAGCAGCTTGGCCGGAATAGATACGCAGTATTTT. Together with reference TRBV5-1 and TRBJ2-3, the CDR3 gives the full variable domain: KAGVTQTPRYLIKTRGQQVTLSCSPISGHRSVSWYQQTPGQGLQFLFEYFSETQRNKGNFPGRFSGRQFSNSRSEMNVSTLELGDSALYLCASSLAGIDTQYFGPGTRLTVL.